The 8 T cell receptor beta chains below come from one sample, sequenced in a study of T cell changes during pregnancy in multiple sclerosis. Generated by immunoSEQ multiplex PCR, the TCRdb table keeps only in-frame clones and is missing some. The sample has some 37,000 clones, roughly 92% seen once. The sample consisted of PBMCs (not recorded whether the cells were cultured). These receptor sequences come from a female donor with multiple sclerosis, enrolled in a pregnancy study.

This chain connects TRBV30 to TRBJ1-1, with 7 nucleotides matching TRBD1. J was trimmed by 2 bases and V by 0 bases; bases with no gene match: 9. This CDR3 is built from 16 residues. Germline CDR1 reads GTSNPN; CDR2 reads SVGIG (reference sequence). Written as DNA, the CDR3 is TGTGCCTGGAGTGTACTGAGACAGGGAATAAACACTGAAGCTTTCTTT. Protein: CAWSVLRQGINTEAFF.

The rearrangement joins TRBV7-6 to TRBJ2-1; 8 positions match TRBD2. The CDR3 runs 16 residues. The germline CDR1 and CDR2 sequences are SGHVS and FNYEAQ. The trim removed 2 bases at V and 6 bases at J, leaving 9 bases unmatched. CDR3 protein: CASSLSPHGRANEQFF. DNA of the CDR3: TGTGCCAGCAGCTTAAGTCCTCACGGGAGGGCCAATGAGCAGTTCTTC.

This sequence joins TRBV4-1 and TRBJ1-4; D might be TRBD1 (5 bases). Trimming took 6 bases from V and 5 from J, leaving 16 bases between them. Germline loops: CDR1 MGHRA, CDR2 YSYEKL. There are 15 residues in the CDR3. The CDR3 bases are TGCGCCAGCAGGGATAGGGACGGCGGGAATGAAAAACTGTTTTTT. It translates to CASRDRDGGNEKLFF.

This sequence joins TRBV5-1 and TRBJ2-7; possibly TRBD2 for D (6 bases). The CDR3 is made up of 15 amino acids. CDR1 SGHRS and CDR2 YFSETQ come from the germline V gene. V lost 5 bases and J lost 5, with 20 bases in between. CDR3 sequence: CASSPAGTEGDEQYF. In nucleotides, the CDR3 is TGCGCCAGCAGTCCCGCCGGGACTGAAGGGGACGAGCAGTACTTC.

This chain links TRBV19 with TRBJ2-6, with D possibly being TRBD1 (6 bases). The V and J ends lost 5 bases and 4 bases respectively, with 15 bases between them. The CDR3 extends over 16 amino acids. Germline CDR1 reads LNHDA; CDR2 reads SQIVND (reference sequence). The CDR3 sequence is CASSATGWEGANVLTF. For the CDR3, the DNA is TGTGCCAGTAGTGCCACAGGGTGGGAAGGGGCCAACGTCCTGACTTTC.

V is TRBV29-1 and J is TRBJ2-2; 8 bases are shared with TRBD1. The CDR3 is 14 amino acids. The germline gives CDR1 SQVTM, CDR2 ANQGSEA. J was trimmed by 3 bases and V by 4 bases; bases with no gene match: 4. DNA for the CDR3: TGCAGCGTTGGGGCAGGGGGCGACACCGGGGAGCTGTTTTTT. Translation: CSVGAGGDTGELFF.

This chain connects TRBV7-8 to TRBJ1-1; D is possibly TRBD1 (5 bases). Germline assignment: CDR1 SGHVS and CDR2 FQNEAQ. V was clipped by 0 bases and J by 5 bases, with 13 bases between them. This CDR3 comprises 15 residues. For the CDR3, the DNA is TGTGCCAGCAGCTTAGCCCTAACAGGATTGACTGAAGCTTTCTTT. Protein: CASSLALTGLTEAFF. The full variable domain, rest sourced from reference TRBV7-8 and TRBJ1-1, is GAGVSQSPRYKVAKRGQDVALRCDPISGHVSLFWYQQALGQGPEFLTYFQNEAQLDKSGLPSDRFFAERPEGSVSTLKIQRTQQEDSAVYLCASSLALTGLTEAFFGQGTRLTVV.

V and J are TRBV28 and TRBJ2-7; TRBD1 is a possible D gene (6 bases). Germline CDR1 reads MDHEN; CDR2 reads SYDVKM. The CDR3 consists of 12 residues. Trimming pared 1 base from V and 7 bases from J, leaving 8 bases between. CDR3 DNA sequence: TGTGCCAGCAGTTTATTGACAGGTGAGCAGTACTTC. Amino acids: CASSLLTGEQYF.